Listed here is a single T cell receptor (beta chain). The data originate from a study of T cells in localized non-small cell lung cancer. Trimming shortened V by 0 bases and J by 4 bases, and 12 bases separated the two germline ends. Germline V lookup: CDR1 LNHNV, CDR2 YYDKDF (reference sequence). This CDR3 region has 15 residues. The table came from immunoSEQ multiplex PCR; TCRdb's copy has only in-frame clones and leaves some out. The table lists around 41,000 clones, around 86% of them singletons, with 5.5% to 6.5% in the top ten. This TCR was sampled from a man between 40 and 70 years old with stage I lung adenocarcinoma. The chain links TRBV15 to TRBJ1-2; D gene ambiguous. The sample consisted of peripheral blood, taken before any cancer treatment. The CDR3 DNA reads as TGTGCCACCAGCAGAGATGATGGGGTGGGCTATGGCTACACCTTC. Protein product: CATSRDDGVGYGYTF. The whole variable domain, remainder taken from reference TRBV15 and TRBJ1-2, is DAMVIQNPRYQVTQFGKPVTLSCSQTLNHNVMYWYQQKSSQAPKLLFHYYDKDFNNEADTPDNFQSRRPNTSFCFLDIRSPGLGDTAMYLCATSRDDGVGYGYTFGSGTRLTVV.